This paragraph covers one TCR beta chain sequence. Its antigen is as yet unknown. Other nucleotide sequences from this sample produce the same CDR3. The assay was immunoSEQ multiplex PCR, and TCRdb's table has in-frame clones only and misses some. The sample includes about 1.1 million clones, approximately 80% seen only once; the top ten take under 0.65%. The CDR3 runs 16 residues. The germline V gene encodes CDR1 SGHTA and CDR2 FQGNSA. V lost 1 base and J lost 3; bases outside the gene matches: 2. These data come from a study of shared clonotypes between healthy human individuals. Study results and limitations: Represented genetic and exposure-history diversity was restricted by having few donors.

The chain employs TRBV7-2 and TRBJ2-1; TRBD2 matches 11 bases. This clonotype was obtained from a man aged 18 to 29 in good health. Some clones in this sample may be carry-over from other donors' samples. Source material: memory CD4+ T cells from PBMCs. Subset defined: CD45RA-negative fraction. The CDR3 loop reads CASSLGGTSGYNEQFF. Here the CDR3 DNA reads TGTGCCAGCAGCTTAGGAGGGACTAGCGGCTACAATGAGCAGTTCTTC.